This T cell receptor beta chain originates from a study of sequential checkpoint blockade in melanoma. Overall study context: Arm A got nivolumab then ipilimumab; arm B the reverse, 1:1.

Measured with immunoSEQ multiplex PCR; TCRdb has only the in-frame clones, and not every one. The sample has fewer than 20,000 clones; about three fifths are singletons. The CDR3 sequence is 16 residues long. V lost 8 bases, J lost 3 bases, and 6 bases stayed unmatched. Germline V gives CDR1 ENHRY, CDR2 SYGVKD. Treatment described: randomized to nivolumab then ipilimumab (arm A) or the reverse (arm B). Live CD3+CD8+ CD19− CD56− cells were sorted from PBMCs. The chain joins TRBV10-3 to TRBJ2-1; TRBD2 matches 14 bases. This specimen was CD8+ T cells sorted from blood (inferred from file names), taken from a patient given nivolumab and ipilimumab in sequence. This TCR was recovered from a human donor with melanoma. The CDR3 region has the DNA TGTGCCATCGGGGGACTAGCGGGAGTTCACTACAATGAGCAGTTCTTC. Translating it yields CAIGGLAGVHYNEQFF.